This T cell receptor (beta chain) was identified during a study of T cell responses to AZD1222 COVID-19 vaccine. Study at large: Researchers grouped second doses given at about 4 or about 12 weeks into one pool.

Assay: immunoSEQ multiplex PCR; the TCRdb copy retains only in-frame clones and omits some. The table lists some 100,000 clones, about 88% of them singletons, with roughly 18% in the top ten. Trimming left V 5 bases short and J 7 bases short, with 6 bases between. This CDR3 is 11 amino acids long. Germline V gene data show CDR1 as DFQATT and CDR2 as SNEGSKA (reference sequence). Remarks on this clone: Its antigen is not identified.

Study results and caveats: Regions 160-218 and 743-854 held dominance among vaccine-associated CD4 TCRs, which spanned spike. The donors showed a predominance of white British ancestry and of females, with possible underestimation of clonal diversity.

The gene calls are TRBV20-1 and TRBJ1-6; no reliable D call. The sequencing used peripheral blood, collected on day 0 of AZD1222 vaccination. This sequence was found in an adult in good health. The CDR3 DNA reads TGCAGTGCTTTGATAAATTCACCCCTCCACTTT. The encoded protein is CSALINSPLHF.